Below are 21 T cell receptor beta chains sequenced from a single sample in a study of control samples from healthy donors and cancer patients. The protocol was immunoSEQ multiplex PCR, while the TCRdb copy is restricted to in-frame clones and leaves out a portion. The sample yields approximately 50,000 clones, about 89% seen once. The sequenced sample consisted of PBMCs. These receptors were collected from an older woman with lung cancer.

The chain recombines TRBV6-5 with TRBJ1-2, with D possibly matching TRBD1 (5 bases). CDR3 length equals 15 residues. The germline CDR1 and CDR2 sequences are MNHEY and SVGAGI. Trimming cost V 7 bases and J 6 bases, with 21 bases left between them. The CDR3 region is CASKGRPLPGNGYTF. CDR3 sequence (DNA): TGTGCCAGCAAAGGCAGGCCACTCCCAGGGAATGGCTACACCTTC.

The V and J genes are TRBV5-5 and TRBJ2-1; 9 bases are shared with TRBD1. The V and J ends lost 3 bases and 5 bases, in that order; junction bases with no gene match: 6. Germline CDR1 and CDR2: SGHKS and YYEKEE (reference sequence). This CDR3 comprises 15 residues. The CDR3 protein is CASSWGQGSNNEQFF. Here the CDR3 DNA reads TGTGCCAGCAGCTGGGGACAGGGCTCGAACAATGAGCAGTTCTTC.

The chain carries TRBV12-5 and TRBJ2-1, with D perhaps given as TRBD1 or TRBD2 (5 bases each). V gave up 6 bases and J gave up 6 bases, with 12 bases separating them. The CDR3 contains 13 residues. Germline V lookup: CDR1 LGHNT, CDR2 FRNRAP. This chain's CDR3 is CASGTGPLNEQFF. CDR3 bases: TGTGCTAGTGGAACGGGACCGCTCAATGAGCAGTTCTTC.

The chain joins TRBV9 to TRBJ2-1, with D possibly TRBD1 on 5 matching bases. This CDR3 spans 14 amino acids. CDR1 is SGDLS, CDR2 YYNGEE, per germline. Trimming cost V 4 bases and J 9 bases, with 17 bases left between them. The CDR3 sequence: CASSFTSGFLEQFF. CDR3 nucleotides: TGTGCCAGCAGCTTTACGTCAGGGTTTCTTGAGCAGTTCTTC.

The chain combines TRBV11-2 with TRBJ2-3; TRBD2 aligns across 10 bases. The CDR3 length is 13 residues. J was trimmed by 15 bases and V by 5 bases; bases with no gene match: 11. Germline CDR1 SGHAT, CDR2 FQNNGV. The CDR3 loop reads CASSHLRERGGYF. The CDR3 bases are TGTGCCAGCAGCCATCTACGGGAGCGGGGGGGCTATTTT. The whole variable domain, remainder taken from reference TRBV11-2 and TRBJ2-3, is EAGVAQSPRYKIIEKRQSVAFWCNPISGHATLYWYQQILGQGPKLLIQFQNNGVVDDSQLPKDRFSAERLKGVDSTLKIQPAKLEDSAVYLCASSHLRERGGYFGPGTRLTVL.

The V call is TRBV12-5, the J call TRBJ1-2; possible D gene TRBD1, 5 bases. This CDR3 has 15 amino acids. Per the germline V gene, CDR1 is LGHNT and CDR2 is FRNRAP. Deletions cut 2 bases from V and 1 base from J, with 11 bases between. The CDR3 DNA follows: TGTGCTAGTGGTTTGCCCCCAGGGTTTAACTATGGCTACACCTTC. It encodes CASGLPPGFNYGYTF.

The chain uses TRBV2 and TRBJ1-3; 7 bases are shared with TRBD1. Trimming removed 8 bases from V and 2 bases from J; junction bases left unmatched: 6. Germline V gives CDR1 SNHLY, CDR2 FYNNEI. This CDR3 spans 14 amino acids. This chain's CDR3 is CASRQGLTGNTIYF. DNA of the CDR3: TGTGCCAGCCGACAGGGATTGACTGGAAACACCATATATTTT.

CDR3 region: CASSFRTNYGYTF. The CDR3 DNA reads as TGTGCCAGCAGCTTCCGGACCAACTATGGCTACACCTTC. V gene TRBV5-4 combines with J gene TRBJ1-2, with D unresolved. The germline V gene has CDR1 SGHNT and CDR2 YYREEE (reference sequence). This CDR3 comprises 13 residues. V was shortened by 2 bases and J by 2 bases, with 7 bases between the two germline ends.

The chain is built from TRBV21-1 and TRBJ2-7; the D call TRBD1 from the table was never checked on the DNA. TRBV21-1 is listed as a pseudogene. CDR3 length: 15 residues. The CDR3 spells CASSKETGSSYEQYF. The CDR3 nucleotides are TGTGCCAGCAGCAAAGAGACAGGGAGCTCCTACGAGCAGTACTTC.

The chain carries TRBV6-5 and TRBJ1-1; 7 bases map to TRBD1. Germline V gene data show CDR1 as MNHEY and CDR2 as SVGAGI. V lost 7 bases to trimming and J lost 2 bases; unmatched junction nucleotides: 7. CDR3 length: 14 amino acids. The CDR3 DNA reads as TGTGCCAGCATTCCCAGGGGGGCTAACACTGAAGCTTTCTTT. Amino acid sequence: CASIPRGANTEAFF.

Here the CDR3 DNA reads TGTGCCAGCAGCATAAAACCCGGGGGGGGCTCCTACAATGAGCAGTTCTTC. The encoded protein is CASSIKPGGGSYNEQFF. The rearrangement joins TRBV7-8 to TRBJ2-1; 8 nucleotides line up with TRBD2. The V segment lost 5 bases and the J segment 0 bases; nucleotides outside the gene matches: 9. Germline CDR1 reads SGHVS; CDR2 reads FQNEAQ. The CDR3 loop spans 17 amino acids.

This chain connects TRBV5-5 to TRBJ1-1; tentatively, D is TRBD1 (5 bases). The CDR3 sequence is 13 residues long. The V end lost 5 bases, the J end lost 4 bases, and 12 bases lay between the germline ends. Germline CDR1 SGHKS, CDR2 YYEKEE (reference sequence). CDR3 nucleotide sequence: TGTGCCAGCAGTTACGCTGACAGCACTGAAGCTTTCTTT. Translating it yields CASSYADSTEAFF.

This clone was observed a few times. The CDR3 reads CASSPIGDGSYEQYF. The CDR3 DNA reads as TGTGCCAGCTCACCAATCGGGGATGGGTCCTACGAGCAGTACTTC. This rearrangement joins TRBV18 to TRBJ2-7; possible D gene TRBD2, 5 bases. From germline, CDR1 is KGHSH and CDR2 LQKENI. CDR3 size: 15 residues. V was cut by 2 bases and J by 1 base, with 12 bases left in between.

The chain combines TRBV7-8 with TRBJ2-1; 7 nucleotides match TRBD2. This CDR3 has 15 amino acids. Germline CDR1 and CDR2: SGHVS and FQNEAQ. V lost 3 bases and J lost 2; bases outside the gene matches: 4. CDR3 nucleotides: TGTGCCAGCAGCTTTCAGAGCGGGGCCTACAATGAGCAGTTCTTC. Translated, it gives CASSFQSGAYNEQFF.

This rearrangement joins TRBV15 to TRBJ2-3, with D tentatively TRBD2 (7 bases). V gave up 2 bases and J gave up 2 bases, with 14 bases separating them. Germline CDR1 LNHNV, CDR2 YYDKDF (reference sequence). The CDR3 covers 16 residues. As DNA, the CDR3 is TGTGCCACCAGCAGATCCCGGGGGGCCGACACAGATACGCAGTATTTT. This translates into CATSRSRGADTDTQYF.

This clone was seen once. This chain uses TRBV29-1 with TRBJ1-5, with no clear D. The CDR3 length is 10 residues. Looked up from germline, CDR1 is SQVTM and CDR2 is ANQGSEA. V lost 4 bases, J lost 5 bases, and 3 bases lay in between. Here the CDR3 DNA reads TGCAGCGTTGGATATCAGCCCCAGCATTTT. Protein product: CSVGYQPQHF.

The chain joins TRBV27 to TRBJ1-2; possible D gene TRBD1, 6 bases. V was trimmed by 3 bases and J by 7 bases, leaving 15 bases between them. Germline-derived CDR1 and CDR2 are MNHEY and SMNVEV (reference sequence). The CDR3 runs 14 residues. In DNA form, the CDR3 reads TGTGCCAGCAGTTTCGCCCTCGGGGGGGCTGGCTACACCTTC. Translated: CASSFALGGAGYTF.

V and J are TRBV5-1 and TRBJ1-1; no definite D call. Germline assignment: CDR1 SGHRS and CDR2 YFSETQ. The CDR3 has 14 amino acids. V lost 0 bases to trimming and J lost 7 bases, with 13 bases between them. The CDR3 nucleotides read TGCGCCAGCAGCTTGGCCCAAAAGGCAGATGAAGCTTTCTTT. Translating it yields CASSLAQKADEAFF.

The chain recombines TRBV9 with TRBJ2-5, with 10 bases identical to TRBD2. V lost 0 bases, J lost 2 bases, and 10 bases stayed unmatched. The CDR3 consists of 18 residues. Germline V gene lookup returns CDR1 SGDLS and CDR2 YYNGEE. In nucleotides, the CDR3 is TGTGCCAGCAGCGTAGGTCCCGGGATACTAGCGGGACAAGAGACCCAGTACTTC. Translation gives CASSVGPGILAGQETQYF.

The J gene is TRBJ2-2, the V gene TRBV6-1, with D tentatively TRBD1 (6 bases). CDR1 and CDR2 (germline): MNHNS, SASEGT. Deletions cut 3 bases from V and 2 bases from J, with 7 bases between. The length of the CDR3 is 14 residues. The CDR3 spells CASSDRGNTGELFF. CDR3 nucleotides: TGTGCCAGCAGTGACAGGGGAAACACCGGGGAGCTGTTTTTT.

The chain has TRBV18 and TRBJ1-1; 9 positions match TRBD1. The ends lost 5 bases at V and 2 bases at J; junction bases unmatched: 3. From germline, CDR1 is KGHSH and CDR2 LQKENI. The CDR3 covers 14 residues. The CDR3 loop is CASSVQGANTEAFF. As DNA, the CDR3 is TGTGCCAGCTCAGTACAGGGGGCAAACACTGAAGCTTTCTTT.